These T cell receptor beta chains were read from a single sample in a study of T cell responses to AZD1222 COVID-19 vaccine. Some clones are missing from TCRdb's copy, which holds only in-frame ones; the method was immunoSEQ multiplex PCR. This sample carries 200,000 or so clones, roughly 92% of them seen once, and the ten largest clones take approximately 1%. Sequences were derived from peripheral blood, sampled 28 days after the second AZD1222 dose. The receptors here all came from an adult who received the AZD1222 COVID-19 vaccine. CDR3s include the opening cysteine and the closing phenylalanine or tryptophan. The D gene is left open where the match is weak. Clone size is stated in some rows and not others, as once, few, many or a class when expanded.

>TRBV7-9|.|.|TRBJ1-1
TGTGCCAGCAGCTTAGAACAGAACACTGAAGCTTTCTTT
CASSLEQNTEAFF
>TRBV28|TRBD1|.|TRBJ1-3
TGTGCCAGCAGGGGAAGGGACAGGGAGGAGGGAAACACCATATATTTT
CASRGRDREEGNTIYF
>TRBV9|.|once|TRBJ2-5
TGTGCCAGCAGCCCCCCTACGCCGGGGGAGACCCAGTACTTC
CASSPPTPGETQYF
>TRBV19|TRBD1|.|TRBJ1-1
TGTGCCAGTAGTATAGATGGGGGGCAGGGGGCATCGGGAGCTTTCTTT
CASSIDGGQGASGAFF
>TRBV18|.|.|TRBJ1-2
TGTGCCAGCTCACCTACGGGACGGAACTATGGCTACACCTTC
CASSPTGRNYGYTF
>TRBV5-4|.|.|TRBJ1-1
TGTGCCAGCAGTACGGGGGCAGGCGAAGCTTTCTTT
CASSTGAGEAFF
>TRBV5-1|TRBD1|once|TRBJ1-5
TGCGCCAGCAGCCCTGGGGACAGGGGTTCGAATCAGCCCCAGCATTTT
CASSPGDRGSNQPQHF
>TRBV7-2|.|.|TRBJ1-3
TGTGCCAGCAACCCAGCCCCGGTTGGGGGGTCTGGAAACACCATATATTTT
CASNPAPVGGSGNTIYF
>TRBV14|.|.|TRBJ1-6
TGTGCCAGCAGCCAAGTCAGCTCACGTTCACCCCTCCACTTT
CASSQVSSRSPLHF
>TRBV19|TRBD2|.|TRBJ2-5
TGTGCCAGTAGTTTTAGGGAGGGAGAAGAGACCCAGTACTTC
CASSFREGEETQYF
>TRBV27|.|.|TRBJ1-5
TGTGCCAGCAGTTCGGACGGGTTCAATCAGCCCCAGCATTTT
CASSSDGFNQPQHF
>TRBV7-2|.|.|TRBJ2-5
TGTGCCAGCAGCTCCCCGGAGTGGGGGTCAAGGTACCAAGAGACCCAGTACTTC
CASSSPEWGSRYQETQYF